Each of the 21 T cell receptor beta chains below was sequenced from the same sample in a study of cytomegalovirus exposure and HLA in healthy donors. Researchers ran the PCR with 60 Vbeta and 13 Jbeta primers. TCRdb's table, derived via immunoSEQ multiplex PCR, lists solely in-frame clones and lacks some. The table has about 55,000 clones, over 80% seen once. What was sequenced was PBMCs. These receptors all come from a young man in good health and CMV-seronegative.

This chain uses TRBV5-6 with TRBJ2-7; D gene unclear. The length of the CDR3 is 11 residues. Looked up from germline, CDR1 is SGHDT and CDR2 is YYEEEE. The V gene lost 0 bases and the J gene lost 7 bases, with 5 bases spanning the gap. Here the CDR3 reads CASSLVREQYF. In nucleotides, the CDR3 is TGTGCCAGCAGCTTGGTTCGGGAGCAGTACTTC.

V is TRBV2 and J is TRBJ2-1, with 14 bases fitting TRBD2. Germline V gene data show CDR1 as SNHLY and CDR2 as FYNNEI. The CDR3 extends over 16 amino acids. With 5 bases clipped from V and 10 bases from J, the junction kept 10 bases outside the gene matches. The CDR3 DNA reads TGTGCCAGCAGTCACCCCGGGACTAGCGGGAGTTTGGAGCAGTTCTTC. Amino acid sequence: CASSHPGTSGSLEQFF. The complete variable domain, with remaining parts taken from reference TRBV2 and TRBJ2-1, reads EPEVTQTPSHQVTQMGQEVILRCVPISNHLYFYWYRQILGQKVEFLVSFYNNEISEKSEIFDDQFSVERPDGSNFTLKIRSTKLEDSAMYFCASSHPGTSGSLEQFFGPGTRLTVL.

The rearrangement joins TRBV5-4 to TRBJ2-5, with a possible D match to TRBD2 (5 bases). The CDR3 consists of 15 residues. CDR1 is SGHNT, CDR2 YYREEE, per germline (reference sequence). V gave up 6 bases and J gave up 4 bases, with 19 bases separating them. The CDR3 DNA follows: TGTGCCAGCACCCCCCGGGGTGGGGTTGCAGAGACCCAGTACTTC. Residues: CASTPRGGVAETQYF. Filled out from reference TRBV5-4 and TRBJ2-5, the complete variable domain reads ETGVTQSPTHLIKTRGQQVTLRCSSQSGHNTVSWYQQALGQGPQFIFQYYREEENGRGNFPPRFSGLQFPNYSSELNVNALELDDSALYLCASTPRGGVAETQYFGPGTRLLVL.

The genes are TRBV6-6 and TRBJ1-1, with a tentative D call TRBD1 (5 bases). The germline CDR1 and CDR2 sequences are MNHNY and SVGAGI (reference sequence). V was trimmed by 0 bases and J by 5 bases, leaving 13 bases between them. This CDR3 contains 15 residues. CDR3 sequence: CASSYSKTGGTEAFF. The CDR3 DNA follows: TGTGCCAGCAGTTACTCGAAAACGGGGGGGACTGAAGCTTTCTTT.

The J gene is TRBJ2-1, the V gene TRBV6-6, with a possible D match to TRBD1 (6 bases). V shed 4 bases and J shed 5 bases, with 15 bases lying between them. In germline, CDR1 is MNHNY, CDR2 SVGAGI (reference sequence). The CDR3 spans 15 residues. The CDR3 DNA sequence: TGTGCCAGCAGTTTACCGACAGGTTCCAACAATGAGCAGTTCTTC. This gives the protein CASSLPTGSNNEQFF.

The genes are TRBV7-2 and TRBJ1-5, with 7 bases matching TRBD1. Germline lookup yields CDR1 SGHTA and CDR2 FQGNSA. The CDR3 extends over 13 amino acids. V was pared by 3 bases and J by 5 bases, with 1 base of the junction left unmatched. The CDR3 loop is CASSFDRDQPQHF. The CDR3 DNA reads TGTGCCAGCAGCTTCGACAGGGATCAGCCCCAGCATTTT.

On this clone: The same CDR3 is also encoded by other DNA sequences in this sample. The chain links TRBV7-9 to TRBJ1-6, with D unclear. V was cut by 2 bases and J by 0 bases, with 11 bases left in between. Germline V gene sequence: CDR1 SEHNR, CDR2 FQNEAQ (reference sequence). CDR3 length equals 17 residues. CDR3 protein: CASSLNSVSSYNSPLHF. CDR3 DNA: TGTGCCAGCAGCTTAAATTCTGTGAGCTCCTATAATTCACCCCTCCACTTT.

This clone has more than one count but fewer than ten. The chain carries TRBV19 and TRBJ1-5; TRBD1 agrees at 7 bases. Germline loops: CDR1 LNHDA, CDR2 SQIVND (reference sequence). The CDR3 contains 15 residues. Trimming cost V 4 bases and J 6 bases; bases outside gene matches: 9. CDR3 in DNA: TGTGCCAGTAGTAAAGAGGGGGCGGTAGGTCAGCCCCAGCATTTT. Translating gives CASSKEGAVGQPQHF. Full variable domain (outside the CDR3, taken from reference TRBV19 and TRBJ1-5): DGGITQSPKYLFRKEGQNVTLSCEQNLNHDAMYWYRQDPGQGLRLIYYSQIVNDFQKGDIAEGYSVSREKKESFPLTVTSAQKNPTAFYLCASSKEGAVGQPQHFGDGTRLSIL.

This rearrangement joins TRBV30 to TRBJ2-1; a weak D match, TRBD1 (6 bases). V was cut by 0 bases and J by 0 bases, with 9 bases left in between. Germline values: CDR1 GTSNPN, CDR2 SVGIG (reference sequence). The CDR3 runs 15 residues. CDR3: CAWSVGTSSYNEQFF. For the CDR3, the DNA is TGTGCCTGGAGTGTAGGGACAAGCTCCTACAATGAGCAGTTCTTC.

The chain has TRBV7-9 and TRBJ2-7, with 13 bases fitting TRBD2. The J segment lost 6 bases and the V segment lost 2 bases, leaving 4 bases of the junction unmatched. This CDR3 is 15 amino acids long. Germline lookup yields CDR1 SEHNR and CDR2 FQNEAQ (reference sequence). CDR3: CASSLTGLAGSEQYF. The CDR3 DNA reads as TGTGCCAGCAGCTTAACGGGACTAGCGGGAAGCGAGCAGTACTTC.

The rearrangement links TRBV6-5 to TRBJ2-7; possible D gene TRBD1, 5 bases. V was trimmed by 2 bases and J by 3 bases, leaving 17 bases between them. Germline V gives CDR1 MNHEY, CDR2 SVGAGI. This CDR3 spans 16 amino acids. CDR3 sequence reads: CASSYRHPGLVYEQYF. In DNA form, the CDR3 reads TGTGCCAGCAGTTACCGCCATCCAGGGTTGGTCTACGAGCAGTACTTC.

The CDR3 is CASSQAPTDSRTEAFF. In nucleotides, the CDR3 is TGCGCCAGCAGCCAAGCCCCGACAGACAGTCGTACTGAAGCTTTCTTT. The chain joins TRBV4-3 to TRBJ1-1; TRBD1 is a possible D gene (5 bases). V lost 1 base and J lost 5, with 17 bases in between. The CDR3 covers 16 residues. CDR1 is LGHNA, CDR2 YSLEER, per germline.

The V gene is TRBV7-2, the J gene TRBJ2-5; D is perhaps TRBD1 (6 bases). Per the germline V gene, CDR1 is SGHTA and CDR2 is FQGNSA. The CDR3 consists of 14 residues. V was clipped by 2 bases and J by 2 bases, with 9 bases between them. Here the CDR3 reads CASSLRGMQETQYF. For the CDR3, the DNA is TGTGCCAGCAGCTTAAGGGGGATGCAAGAGACCCAGTACTTC.

The CDR3: CASSRTGSTTDTQYF. The CDR3 DNA reads TGTGCCAGCAGTAGGACAGGGAGTACAACAGATACGCAGTATTTT. The V call is TRBV6-1, the J call TRBJ2-3, with 8 bases that match TRBD1. Germline CDR1 and CDR2: MNHNS and SASEGT. The trim removed 5 bases at V and 3 bases at J, leaving 7 bases unmatched. CDR3 length equals 15 residues.

The rearrangement joins TRBV6-5 to TRBJ2-5; 9 nucleotides agree with TRBD2. V lost 3 bases and J lost 4; bases outside the gene matches: 9. Germline CDR1 reads MNHEY; CDR2 reads SVGAGI. The CDR3 contains 16 residues. The CDR3 sequence is CASSYLSRGGRETQYF. The CDR3 DNA reads TGTGCCAGCAGTTATCTTTCGCGGGGGGGCCGAGAGACCCAGTACTTC.

This sequence joins TRBV7-9 and TRBJ2-3; tentatively, D is TRBD2 (6 bases). Germline values: CDR1 SEHNR, CDR2 FQNEAQ (reference sequence). V was shortened by 5 bases and J by 10 bases, with 13 bases between the two germline ends. The CDR3 has 12 amino acids. The CDR3 is CASSPQTGAQYF. DNA for the CDR3: TGTGCCAGCAGCCCCCAGACGGGGGCGCAGTATTTT.

V is TRBV28 and J is TRBJ1-5; TRBD1 aligns across 9 bases. Germline values: CDR1 MDHEN, CDR2 SYDVKM. Trimming cost V 4 bases and J 5 bases; bases outside gene matches: 3. The CDR3 totals 14 residues. The CDR3 nucleotides are TGTGCCAGCAGTTCCGGGACAGGGTATCAGCCCCAGCATTTT. It specifies CASSSGTGYQPQHF.

This chain joins TRBV4-3 and TRBJ1-3, with D perhaps TRBD1 (6 bases). V lost 0 bases and J lost 0, with 12 bases in between. CDR3 size: 17 residues. The germline V gene encodes CDR1 LGHNA and CDR2 YSLEER. The CDR3 spells CASSQDTGLVSGNTIYF. In DNA form, the CDR3 reads TGCGCCAGCAGCCAAGATACAGGGTTAGTCTCTGGAAACACCATATATTTT.

V usage is TRBV11-3 and J usage is TRBJ2-3; no firm D call. The CDR3 consists of 13 residues. The V and J ends lost 2 bases and 4 bases respectively, with 7 bases between them. In germline, CDR1 is SGHNT, CDR2 YENEEA. The CDR3 sequence: CASSLSRADTQYF. In DNA form, the CDR3 reads TGTGCCAGCAGCTTAAGCCGCGCAGATACGCAGTATTTT. The full variable domain, completed using reference TRBV11-3 and TRBJ2-3, is EAGVVQSPRYKIIEKKQPVAFWCNPISGHNTLYWYLQNLGQGPELLIRYENEEAVDDSQLPKDRFSAERLKGVDSTLKIQPAELGDSAVYLCASSLSRADTQYFGPGTRLTVL.

V and J are TRBV9 and TRBJ1-6, with D uncertain. There are 14 residues in the CDR3. V lost 3 bases to trimming and J lost 7 bases, with 11 bases between them. Germline V gene lookup returns CDR1 SGDLS and CDR2 YYNGEE. The chain's CDR3 is CASSAPRGNSPLHF. The DNA of the CDR3 is TGTGCCAGCAGCGCCCCGAGAGGAAATTCACCCCTCCACTTT.

This clone was seen once. This chain uses TRBV9 with TRBJ2-3; 8 positions match TRBD2. With V trimmed by 1 base and J by 1 base, 5 bases remained unmatched. The CDR3 runs to 16 residues. CDR1 SGDLS and CDR2 YYNGEE come from the germline V gene. The CDR3 protein is CASSVLAGHGTDTQYF. The CDR3 DNA sequence: TGTGCCAGCAGCGTATTAGCGGGGCATGGCACAGATACGCAGTATTTT.